This T cell receptor (beta chain) comes out of a study of T cell changes during pregnancy in multiple sclerosis (dated by TCRdb to the late 2010s). With regard to the full study: Changes in the T cell repertoire over the course of pregnancy were examined in this study in women with multiple sclerosis.

Library construction relied on the immunoSEQ multiplex PCR assay. Not all clones reach the TCRdb copy of this immuneACCESS table, which keeps in-frame sequences only. Checked studies attribute under half of the gap to unresolved V genes and leave the rest unexplained. This sample is represented by some 120,000 clones; approximately 93% of them were singletons. Roughly 6.2% of the sample is in the top ten clones. To note about this clone: No antigen is known for it. Base qualities are missing; no much larger clone stands one base away.

The sequenced sample was peripheral blood, obtained before pregnancy. This TCR came from a female donor with multiple sclerosis, enrolled in a pregnancy study.

At the DNA level, the sequence is TGCGCCAGCAGCTATAGTCAGGGCGGCGCCGGGGAGCTGTTTTTT. It translates as CASSYSQGGAGELFF. This chain joins TRBV5-1 to TRBJ2-2; TRBD1 is perhaps the D gene, given 5 matching bases. The CDR3 covers 15 residues, taking in both the cysteine and the phenylalanine. Solely the CDR3 DNA is kept, with 45 bases framed from the first base. The germline V gene specifies SGHRS as CDR1 and YFSETQ as CDR2. The trim is 3 bases for V and 6 bases for J, with a gap of 15 bases between the germline ends.